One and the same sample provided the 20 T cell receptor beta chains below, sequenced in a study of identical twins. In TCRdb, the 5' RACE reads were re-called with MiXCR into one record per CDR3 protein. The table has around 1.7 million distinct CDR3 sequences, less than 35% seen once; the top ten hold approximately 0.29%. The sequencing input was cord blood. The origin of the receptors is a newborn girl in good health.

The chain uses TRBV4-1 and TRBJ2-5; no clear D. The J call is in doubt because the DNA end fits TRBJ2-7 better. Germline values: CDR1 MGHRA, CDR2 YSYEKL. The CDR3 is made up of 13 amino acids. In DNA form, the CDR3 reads TGCGCCAGCAGCCAAGGGGTGTACTACGAGCAGTACTTC. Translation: CASSQGVYYEQYF.

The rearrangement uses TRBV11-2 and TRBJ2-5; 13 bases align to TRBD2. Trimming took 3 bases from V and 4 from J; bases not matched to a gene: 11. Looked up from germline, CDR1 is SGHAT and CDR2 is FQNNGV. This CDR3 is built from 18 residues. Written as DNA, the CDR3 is TGTGCCAGCAGCTTCTCCAAACTAGCGGGAGGGTATAGAGAGACCCAGTACTTC. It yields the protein CASSFSKLAGGYRETQYF.

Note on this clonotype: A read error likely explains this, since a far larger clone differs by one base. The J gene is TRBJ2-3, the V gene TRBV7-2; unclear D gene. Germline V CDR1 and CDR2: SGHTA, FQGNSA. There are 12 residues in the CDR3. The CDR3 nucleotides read TGTGCCAGCAGCTTAGCGTCAGATGCGCAGTATTTT. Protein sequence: CASSLASDAQYF.

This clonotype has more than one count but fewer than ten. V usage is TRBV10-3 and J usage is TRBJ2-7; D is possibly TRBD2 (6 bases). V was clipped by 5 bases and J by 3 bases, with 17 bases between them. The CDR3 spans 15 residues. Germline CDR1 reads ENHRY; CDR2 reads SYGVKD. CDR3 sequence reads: CAISSTSIALYEQYF. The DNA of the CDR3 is TGTGCCATCAGTAGCACTAGCATCGCCCTCTACGAGCAGTACTTC.

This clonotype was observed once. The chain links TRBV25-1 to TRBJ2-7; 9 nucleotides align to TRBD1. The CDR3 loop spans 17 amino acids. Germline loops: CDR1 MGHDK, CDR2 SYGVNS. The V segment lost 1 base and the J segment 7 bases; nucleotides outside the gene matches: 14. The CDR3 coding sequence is TGTGCCAGCAGTGAATGGTCGGGGGGACAGGGTAGGCATGAGCAGTACTTC. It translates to CASSEWSGGQGRHEQYF.

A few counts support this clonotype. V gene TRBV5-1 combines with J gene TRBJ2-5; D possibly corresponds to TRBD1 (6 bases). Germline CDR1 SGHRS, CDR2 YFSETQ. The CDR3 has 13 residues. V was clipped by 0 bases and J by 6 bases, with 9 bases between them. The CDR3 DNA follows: TGCGCCAGCAGCTTGGGACAGGCGCAGACCCAGTACTTC. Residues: CASSLGQAQTQYF.

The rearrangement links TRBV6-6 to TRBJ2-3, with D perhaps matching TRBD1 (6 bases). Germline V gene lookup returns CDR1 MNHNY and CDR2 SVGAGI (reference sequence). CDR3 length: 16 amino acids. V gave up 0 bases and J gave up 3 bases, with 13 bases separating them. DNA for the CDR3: TGTGCCAGCAGTTACTCGTTATTCAGGGGAACAGATACGCAGTATTTT. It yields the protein CASSYSLFRGTDTQYF.

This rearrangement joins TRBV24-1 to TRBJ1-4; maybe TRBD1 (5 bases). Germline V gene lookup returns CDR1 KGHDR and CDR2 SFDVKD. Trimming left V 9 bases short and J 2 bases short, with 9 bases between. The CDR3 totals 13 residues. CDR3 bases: TGTGCCACCGGGACCGACACTAATGAAAAACTGTTTTTT. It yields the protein CATGTDTNEKLFF.

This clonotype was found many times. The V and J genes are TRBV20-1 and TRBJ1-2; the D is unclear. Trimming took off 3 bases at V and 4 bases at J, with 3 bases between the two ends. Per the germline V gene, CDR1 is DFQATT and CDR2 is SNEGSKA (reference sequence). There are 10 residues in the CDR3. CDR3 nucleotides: TGCAGTGCTAGTGTCTATGGCTACACCTTC. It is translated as CSASVYGYTF.

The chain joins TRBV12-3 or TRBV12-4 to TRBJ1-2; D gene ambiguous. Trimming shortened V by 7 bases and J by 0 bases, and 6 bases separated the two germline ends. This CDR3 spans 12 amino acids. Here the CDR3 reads CASKVANYGYTF. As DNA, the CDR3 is TGTGCCAGCAAGGTAGCTAACTATGGCTACACCTTC.

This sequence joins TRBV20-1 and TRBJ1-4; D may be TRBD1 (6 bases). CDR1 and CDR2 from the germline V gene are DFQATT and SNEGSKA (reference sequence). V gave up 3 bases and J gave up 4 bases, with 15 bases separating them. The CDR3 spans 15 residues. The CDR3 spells CSARPSGGRNEKLFF. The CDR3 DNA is TGCAGTGCTAGGCCGTCCGGGGGGCGTAATGAAAAACTGTTTTTT.

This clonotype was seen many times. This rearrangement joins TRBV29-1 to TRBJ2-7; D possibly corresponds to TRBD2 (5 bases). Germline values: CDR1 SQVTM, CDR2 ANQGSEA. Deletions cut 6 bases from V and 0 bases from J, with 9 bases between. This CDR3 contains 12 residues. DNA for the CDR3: TGCAGCGTCAGCGGCACCTCCTACGAGCAGTACTTC. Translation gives CSVSGTSYEQYF.

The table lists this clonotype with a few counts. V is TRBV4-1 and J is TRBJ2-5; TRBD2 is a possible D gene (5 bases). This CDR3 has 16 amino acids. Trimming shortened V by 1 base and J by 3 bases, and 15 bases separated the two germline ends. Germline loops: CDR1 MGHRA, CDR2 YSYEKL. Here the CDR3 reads CASSQGPRPREETQYF. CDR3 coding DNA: TGCGCCAGCAGCCAAGGGCCAAGACCGCGGGAAGAGACCCAGTACTTC.

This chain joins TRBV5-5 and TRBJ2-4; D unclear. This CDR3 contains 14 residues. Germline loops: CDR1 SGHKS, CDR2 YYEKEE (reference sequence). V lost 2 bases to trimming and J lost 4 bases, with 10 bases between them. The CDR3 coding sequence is TGTGCCAGCAGCTTAGGAGACCAAAAAAACATTCAGTACTTC. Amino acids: CASSLGDQKNIQYF.

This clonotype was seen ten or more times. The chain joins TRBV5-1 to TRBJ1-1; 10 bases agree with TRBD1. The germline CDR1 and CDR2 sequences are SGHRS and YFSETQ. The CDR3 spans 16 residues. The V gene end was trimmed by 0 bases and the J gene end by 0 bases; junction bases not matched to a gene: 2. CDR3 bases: TGCGCCAGCAGCTTGGGACAGGGGGCTTTGAACACTGAAGCTTTCTTT. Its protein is CASSLGQGALNTEAFF.

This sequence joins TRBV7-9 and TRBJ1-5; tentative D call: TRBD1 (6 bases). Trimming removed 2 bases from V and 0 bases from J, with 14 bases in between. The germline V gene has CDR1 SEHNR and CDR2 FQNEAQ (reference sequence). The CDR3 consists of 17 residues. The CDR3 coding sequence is TGTGCCAGCAGCTTAACCGGGACACCGAATAGCAATCAGCCCCAGCATTTT. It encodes CASSLTGTPNSNQPQHF.

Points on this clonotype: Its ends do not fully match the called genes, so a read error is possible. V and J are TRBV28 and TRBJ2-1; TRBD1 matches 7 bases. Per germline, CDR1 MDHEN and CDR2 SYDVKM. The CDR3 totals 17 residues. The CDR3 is CACSLWLGDSSYNEQFF. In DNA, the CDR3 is TGTGCCTGCAGTTTATGGTTGGGGGACAGCTCCTACAATGAGCAGTTCTTC.

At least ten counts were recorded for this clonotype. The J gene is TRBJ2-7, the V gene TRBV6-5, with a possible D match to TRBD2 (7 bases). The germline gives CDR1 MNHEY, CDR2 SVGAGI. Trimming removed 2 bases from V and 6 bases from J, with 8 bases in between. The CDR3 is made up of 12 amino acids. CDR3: CASSYRGGEQYF. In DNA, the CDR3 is TGTGCCAGCAGTTACAGGGGGGGCGAGCAGTACTTC.

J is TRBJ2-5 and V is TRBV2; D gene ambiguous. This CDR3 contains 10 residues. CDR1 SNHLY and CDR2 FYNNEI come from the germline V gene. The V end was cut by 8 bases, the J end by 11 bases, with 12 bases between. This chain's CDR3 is CASANNEQYF. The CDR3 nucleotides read TGTGCCAGCGCTAACAATGAGCAGTACTTC. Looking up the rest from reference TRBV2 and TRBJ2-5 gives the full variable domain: EPEVTQTPSHQVTQMGQEVILRCVPISNHLYFYWYRQILGQKVEFLVSFYNNEISEKSEIFDDQFSVERPDGSNFTLKIRSTKLEDSAMYFCASANNEQYFGPGTRLLVL.

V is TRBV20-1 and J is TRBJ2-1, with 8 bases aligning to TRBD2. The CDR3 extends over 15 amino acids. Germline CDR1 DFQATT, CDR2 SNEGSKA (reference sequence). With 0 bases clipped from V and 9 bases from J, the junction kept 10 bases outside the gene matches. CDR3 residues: CSARDGPSGSIEQFF. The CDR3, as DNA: TGCAGTGCTAGAGATGGCCCTAGCGGGTCTATTGAGCAGTTCTTC.